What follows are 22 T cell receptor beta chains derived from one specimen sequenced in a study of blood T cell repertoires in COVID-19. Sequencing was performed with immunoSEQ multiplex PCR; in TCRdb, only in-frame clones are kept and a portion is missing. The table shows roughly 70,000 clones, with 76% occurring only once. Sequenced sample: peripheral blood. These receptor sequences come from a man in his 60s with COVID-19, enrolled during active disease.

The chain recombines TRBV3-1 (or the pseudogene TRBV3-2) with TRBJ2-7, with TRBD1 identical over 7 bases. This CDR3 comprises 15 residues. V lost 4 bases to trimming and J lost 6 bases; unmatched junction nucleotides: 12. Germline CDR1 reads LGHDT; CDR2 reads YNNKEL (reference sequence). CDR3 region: CASSRDHRGSSEQYF. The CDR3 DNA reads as TGTGCCAGCAGCCGTGACCACAGGGGTTCGAGCGAGCAGTACTTC.

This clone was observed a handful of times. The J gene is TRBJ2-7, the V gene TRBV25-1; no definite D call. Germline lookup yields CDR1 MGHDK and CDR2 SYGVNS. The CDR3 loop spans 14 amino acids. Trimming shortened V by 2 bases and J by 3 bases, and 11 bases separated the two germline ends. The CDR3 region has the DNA TGTGCCAGCAGTGAACCTGGCAGCGACTACGAGCAGTACTTC. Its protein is CASSEPGSDYEQYF.

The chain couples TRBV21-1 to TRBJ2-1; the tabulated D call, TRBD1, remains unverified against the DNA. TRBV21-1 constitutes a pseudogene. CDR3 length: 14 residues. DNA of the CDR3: TGTGCCAGCAGCCCCTGGGACAGACCCAATGAGCAGTTCTTC. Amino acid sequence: CASSPWDRPNEQFF.

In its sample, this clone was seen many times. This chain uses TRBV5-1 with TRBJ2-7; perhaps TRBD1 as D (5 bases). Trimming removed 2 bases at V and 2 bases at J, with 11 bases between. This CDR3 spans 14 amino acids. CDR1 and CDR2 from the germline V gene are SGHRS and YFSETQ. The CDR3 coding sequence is TGCGCCAGCAGCTTAACTTGGGGCCCCTACGAGCAGTACTTC. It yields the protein CASSLTWGPYEQYF.

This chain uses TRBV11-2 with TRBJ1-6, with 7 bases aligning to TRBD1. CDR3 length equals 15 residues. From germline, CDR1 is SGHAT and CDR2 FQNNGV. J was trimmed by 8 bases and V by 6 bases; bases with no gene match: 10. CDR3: CASSNTTGLYSPLHF. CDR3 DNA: TGTGCCAGCAGTAATACGACAGGGCTCTATTCACCCCTCCACTTT.

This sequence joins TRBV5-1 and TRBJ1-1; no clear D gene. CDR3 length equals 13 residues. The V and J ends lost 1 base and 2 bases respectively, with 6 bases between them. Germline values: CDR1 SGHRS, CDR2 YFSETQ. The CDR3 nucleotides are TGCGCCAGCAGCTTGAAGCAAAACACTGAAGCTTTCTTT. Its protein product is CASSLKQNTEAFF.

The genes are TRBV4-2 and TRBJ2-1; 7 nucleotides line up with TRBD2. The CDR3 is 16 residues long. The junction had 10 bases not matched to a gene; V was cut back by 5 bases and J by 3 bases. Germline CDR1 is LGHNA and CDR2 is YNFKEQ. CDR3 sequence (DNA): TGTGCCAGCAGCTCTTATCTTAGCGGGCTCTACAATGAGCAGTTCTTC. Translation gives CASSSYLSGLYNEQFF.

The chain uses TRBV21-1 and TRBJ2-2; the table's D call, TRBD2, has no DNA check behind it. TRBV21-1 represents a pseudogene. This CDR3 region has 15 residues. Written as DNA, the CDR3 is TGTGCCAGCAGCAAACGGGGAGGGTCGTTCGGGGAGCTGTTTTTT. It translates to CASSKRGGSFGELFF.

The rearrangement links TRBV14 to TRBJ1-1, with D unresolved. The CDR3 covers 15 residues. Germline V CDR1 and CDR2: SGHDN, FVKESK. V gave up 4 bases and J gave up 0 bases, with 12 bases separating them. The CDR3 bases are TGTGCCAGCAGCCGCATAGGAGGGCTGAACACTGAAGCTTTCTTT. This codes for CASSRIGGLNTEAFF. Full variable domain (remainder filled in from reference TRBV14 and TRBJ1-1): EAGVTQFPSHSVIEKGQTVTLRCDPISGHDNLYWYRRVMGKEIKFLLHFVKESKQDESGMPNNRFLAERTGGTYSTLKVQPAELEDSGVYFCASSRIGGLNTEAFFGQGTRLTVV.

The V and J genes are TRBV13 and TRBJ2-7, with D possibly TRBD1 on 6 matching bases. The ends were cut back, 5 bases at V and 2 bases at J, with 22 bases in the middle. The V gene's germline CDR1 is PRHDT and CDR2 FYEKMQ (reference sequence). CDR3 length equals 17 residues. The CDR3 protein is CASSQGPGTLSTYEQYF. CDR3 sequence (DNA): TGTGCCAGCAGCCAGGGCCCAGGGACACTTTCCACCTACGAGCAGTACTTC.

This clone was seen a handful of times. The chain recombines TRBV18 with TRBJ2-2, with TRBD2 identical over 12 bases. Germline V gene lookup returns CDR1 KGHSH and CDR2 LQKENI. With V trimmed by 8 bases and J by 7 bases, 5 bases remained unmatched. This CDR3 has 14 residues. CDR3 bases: TGTGCCAGCCGACTAGCGGGAGTCGGCGGGGAGCTGTTTTTT. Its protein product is CASRLAGVGGELFF.

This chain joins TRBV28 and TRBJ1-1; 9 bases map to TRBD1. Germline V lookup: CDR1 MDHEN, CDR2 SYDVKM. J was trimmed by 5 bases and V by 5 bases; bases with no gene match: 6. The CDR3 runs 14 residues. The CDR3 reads CASSQPTGGTEAFF. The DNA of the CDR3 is TGTGCCAGCAGTCAACCGACAGGGGGGACTGAAGCTTTCTTT.

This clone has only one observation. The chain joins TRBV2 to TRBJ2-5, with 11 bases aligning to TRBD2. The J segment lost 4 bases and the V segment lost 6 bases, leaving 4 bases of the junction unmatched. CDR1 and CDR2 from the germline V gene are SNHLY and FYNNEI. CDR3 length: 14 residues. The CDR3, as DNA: TGTGCCAGCAGCAGACTAGCGGGGACAGAGACCCAGTACTTC. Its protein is CASSRLAGTETQYF.

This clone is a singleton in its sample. DNA of the CDR3: TGTGCCAGCAGTGGGGGACAGGGGGTATTCGAAAAACTGTTTTTT. This translates into CASSGGQGVFEKLFF. The rearrangement links TRBV25-1 to TRBJ1-4, with TRBD1 identical over 11 bases. The germline V gene has CDR1 MGHDK and CDR2 SYGVNS. V lost 4 bases, J lost 8 bases, and 6 bases stayed unmatched. The CDR3 is made up of 15 amino acids.

The CDR3 sequence: CASSLAAGIGELFF. The DNA for the CDR3 is TGCGCCAGCAGCTTGGCCGCGGGGATCGGGGAGCTGTTTTTT. The chain is built from TRBV5-1 and TRBJ2-2, with a possible D match to TRBD2 (6 bases). The CDR3 length is 14 residues. CDR1 SGHRS and CDR2 YFSETQ come from the germline V gene. With 0 bases removed from V and 7 bases from J, the gap between germline ends came to 10 bases.

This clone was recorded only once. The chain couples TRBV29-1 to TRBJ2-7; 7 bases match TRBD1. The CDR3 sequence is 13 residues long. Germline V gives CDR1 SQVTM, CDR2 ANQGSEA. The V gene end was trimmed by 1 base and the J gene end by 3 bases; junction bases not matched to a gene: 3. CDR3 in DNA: TGCAGCGTTGAAGGGGACAGCTACTACGAGCAGTACTTC. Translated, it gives CSVEGDSYYEQYF.

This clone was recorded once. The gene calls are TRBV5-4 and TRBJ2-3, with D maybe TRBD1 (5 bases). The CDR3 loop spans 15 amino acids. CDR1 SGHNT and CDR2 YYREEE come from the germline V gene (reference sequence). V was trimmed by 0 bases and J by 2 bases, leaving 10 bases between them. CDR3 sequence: CASSLGQTNTDTQYF. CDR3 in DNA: TGTGCCAGCAGCTTGGGACAGACCAACACAGATACGCAGTATTTT.

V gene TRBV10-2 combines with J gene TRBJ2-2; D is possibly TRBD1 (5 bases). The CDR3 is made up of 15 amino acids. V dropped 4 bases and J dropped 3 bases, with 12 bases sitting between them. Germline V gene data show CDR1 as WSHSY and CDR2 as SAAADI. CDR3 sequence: CASSVQGSYTGELFF. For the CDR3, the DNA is TGCGCCAGCAGTGTCCAGGGATCGTACACCGGGGAGCTGTTTTTT.

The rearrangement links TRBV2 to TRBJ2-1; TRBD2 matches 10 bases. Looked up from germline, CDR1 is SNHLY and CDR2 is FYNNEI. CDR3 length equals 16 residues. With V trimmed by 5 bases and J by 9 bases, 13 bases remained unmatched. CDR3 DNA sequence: TGTGCCAGCAGTTACGAATCGGGACTAGCGACAACTGAGCAGTTCTTC. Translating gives CASSYESGLATTEQFF.

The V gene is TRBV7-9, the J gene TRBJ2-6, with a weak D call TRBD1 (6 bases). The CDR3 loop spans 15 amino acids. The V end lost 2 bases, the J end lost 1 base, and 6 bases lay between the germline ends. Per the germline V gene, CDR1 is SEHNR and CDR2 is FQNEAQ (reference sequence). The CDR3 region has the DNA TGTGCCAGCAGCTTAACAGGGTCTGGGGCCAACGTCCTGACTTTC. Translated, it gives CASSLTGSGANVLTF.

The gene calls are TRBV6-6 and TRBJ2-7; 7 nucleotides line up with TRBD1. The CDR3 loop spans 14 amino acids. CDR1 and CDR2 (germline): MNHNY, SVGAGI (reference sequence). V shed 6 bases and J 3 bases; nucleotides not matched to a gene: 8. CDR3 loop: CASRERRDSYEQYF. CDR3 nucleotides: TGTGCCAGCAGAGAACGCCGGGACAGCTACGAGCAGTACTTC.

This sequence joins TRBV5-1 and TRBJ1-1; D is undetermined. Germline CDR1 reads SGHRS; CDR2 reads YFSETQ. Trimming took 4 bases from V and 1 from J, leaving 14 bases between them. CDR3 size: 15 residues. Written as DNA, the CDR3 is TGCGCCAGCAGCGCGGGATTCACGGAGAACACTGAAGCTTTCTTT. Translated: CASSAGFTENTEAFF.